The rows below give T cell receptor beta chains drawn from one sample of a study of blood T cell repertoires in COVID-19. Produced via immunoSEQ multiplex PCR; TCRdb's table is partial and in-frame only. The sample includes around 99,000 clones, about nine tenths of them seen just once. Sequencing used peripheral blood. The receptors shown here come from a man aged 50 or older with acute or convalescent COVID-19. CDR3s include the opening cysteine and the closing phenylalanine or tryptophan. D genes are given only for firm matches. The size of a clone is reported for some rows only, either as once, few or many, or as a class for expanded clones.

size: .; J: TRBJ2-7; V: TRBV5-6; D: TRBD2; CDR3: CASSAGLAEVYEQYF; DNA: TGTGCCAGCAGCGCGGGACTAGCGGAGGTCTACGAGCAGTACTTC
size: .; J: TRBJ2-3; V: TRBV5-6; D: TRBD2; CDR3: CASSLVAGGLHIVADTQYF; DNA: TGTGCCAGCAGCTTGGTGGCGGGAGGGCTTCACATAGTGGCGGATACGCAGTATTTT
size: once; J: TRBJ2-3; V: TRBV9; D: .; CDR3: CASSPGARSGDTQYF; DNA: TGTGCCAGCAGCCCGGGAGCAAGGTCAGGGGATACGCAGTATTTT
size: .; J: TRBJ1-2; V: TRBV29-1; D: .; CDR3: CSVLDGYNYGYTF; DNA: TGCAGCGTCCTCGACGGGTACAACTATGGCTACACCTTC
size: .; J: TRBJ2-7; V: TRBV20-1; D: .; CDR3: CSARDRRVQYF; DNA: TGCAGTGCTAGAGATCGGCGGGTACAGTACTTC
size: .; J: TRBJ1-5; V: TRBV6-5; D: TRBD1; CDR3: CASSRTGSNQPQHF; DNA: TGTGCCAGCAGCCGGACAGGGAGCAATCAGCCCCAGCATTTT
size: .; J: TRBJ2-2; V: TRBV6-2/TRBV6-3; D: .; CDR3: CASSKALTSGTGELFF; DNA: TGTGCCAGCAGTAAAGCCCTTACCTCGGGCACCGGGGAGCTGTTTTTT
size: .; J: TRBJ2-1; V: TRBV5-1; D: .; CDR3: CASSFRAQGEQFF; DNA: TGCGCCAGCAGCTTCAGGGCCCAAGGTGAGCAGTTCTTC
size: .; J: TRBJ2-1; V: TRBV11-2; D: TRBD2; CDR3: CASSRLAGVSYEQFF; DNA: TGTGCCAGCAGCCGCCTAGCGGGAGTATCCTATGAGCAGTTCTTC
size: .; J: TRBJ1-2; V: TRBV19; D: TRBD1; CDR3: CASRDLTDRVRGYTF; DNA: TGTGCCAGTAGAGACCTCACGGACAGGGTGAGAGGCTACACCTTC
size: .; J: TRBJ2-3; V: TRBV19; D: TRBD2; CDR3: CASSGLRLAGSTDTQYF; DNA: TGTGCCAGTAGTGGCTTAAGACTAGCGGGTAGCACAGATACGCAGTATTTT
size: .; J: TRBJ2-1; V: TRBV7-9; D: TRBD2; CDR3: CASSLASGNFNEQFF; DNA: TGTGCCAGCAGCTTAGCTAGCGGGAACTTCAATGAGCAGTTCTTC
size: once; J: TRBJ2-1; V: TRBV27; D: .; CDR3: CASLILRAKKVSDEQFF; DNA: TGTGCCAGCTTAATTCTGAGAGCGAAAAAGGTTTCGGATGAGCAGTTCTTC
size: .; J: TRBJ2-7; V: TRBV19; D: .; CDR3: CASSINRADEQYF; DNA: TGTGCCAGTAGTATTAACAGGGCGGACGAGCAGTACTTC
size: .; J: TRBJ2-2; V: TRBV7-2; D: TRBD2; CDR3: CASSLGASGSLVGELFF; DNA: TGTGCCAGCAGCTTAGGGGCTAGCGGGAGCCTAGTCGGGGAGCTGTTTTTT
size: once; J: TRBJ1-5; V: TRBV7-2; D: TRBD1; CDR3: CASSFPTGDNQPQHF; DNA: TGTGCCAGCAGCTTTCCGACAGGGGACAATCAGCCCCAGCATTTT
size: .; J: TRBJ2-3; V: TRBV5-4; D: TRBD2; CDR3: CASSLVPIAGGASTDTQYF; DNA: TGTGCCAGCAGCTTGGTCCCGATAGCGGGAGGTGCCTCCACAGATACGCAGTATTTT